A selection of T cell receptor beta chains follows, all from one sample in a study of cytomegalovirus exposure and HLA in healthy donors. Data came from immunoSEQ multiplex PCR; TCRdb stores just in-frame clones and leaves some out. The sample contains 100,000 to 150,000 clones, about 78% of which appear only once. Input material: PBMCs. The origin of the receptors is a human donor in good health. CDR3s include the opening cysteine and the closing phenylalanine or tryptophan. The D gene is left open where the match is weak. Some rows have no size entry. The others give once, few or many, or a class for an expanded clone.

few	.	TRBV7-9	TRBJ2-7	TGTGCCAGCAGCTTGGACGGTCCTGGAGGGCAGTACTTC	CASSLDGPGGQYF
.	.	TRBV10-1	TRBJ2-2	TGCGCCAGGACTCACACAGAGGATGAGGGAACGAACACCGGGGAGCTGTTTTTT	CARTHTEDEGTNTGELFF
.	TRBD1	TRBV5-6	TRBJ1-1	TGTGCCAGCGGGCAGGGGGGCGCTGAAGCTTTCTTT	CASGQGGAEAFF
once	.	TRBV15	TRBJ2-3	TGTGCCACCAGCAGAGATCTACAGGGCGGCACAGATACGCAGTATTTT	CATSRDLQGGTDTQYF
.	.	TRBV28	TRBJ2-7	TGTGCCAGCAGTAATAGCGGAACGGCCTACGAGCAGTACTTC	CASSNSGTAYEQYF
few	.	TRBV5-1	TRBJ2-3	TGCGCCAGCAGCTTAAGCGGTGTGGGCGCAGATACGCAGTATTTT	CASSLSGVGADTQYF
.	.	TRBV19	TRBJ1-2	TGTGCCAGTAGTATAGGGACATCTAACTATGGCTACACCTTC	CASSIGTSNYGYTF
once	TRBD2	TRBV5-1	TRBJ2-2	TGCGCCAGCACCGAACGACTAGCGGGAGGCGGTGGCCCCGGGGAGCTGTTTTTT	CASTERLAGGGGPGELFF
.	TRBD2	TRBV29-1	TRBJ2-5	TGCAGCGTTGCCGGGACTAGCGGGGACCAAGAGACCCAGTACTTC	CSVAGTSGDQETQYF
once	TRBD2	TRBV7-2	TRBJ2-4	TGTGCCAGCAGCTTAGAACTAGCGGGGGTCAAAAACATTCAGTACTTC	CASSLELAGVKNIQYF
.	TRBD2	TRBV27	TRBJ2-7	TGTGCCAGCAGCGCGTACAATTCGAGACTAGCGGGAGTGCAGTACTTC	CASSAYNSRLAGVQYF
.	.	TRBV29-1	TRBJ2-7	TGCAGCGCCGAAGGGGTCGACTCCTACGAGCAGTACTTC	CSAEGVDSYEQYF
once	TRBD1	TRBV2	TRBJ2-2	TGTGCCAGCAGTGCCAGGGGGCAGGCCGGGGAGCTGTTTTTT	CASSARGQAGELFF
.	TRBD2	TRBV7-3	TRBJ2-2	TGTGCCCCACCGGAGCGGGAACACACCGGGGAGCTGTTTTTT	CAPPEREHTGELFF
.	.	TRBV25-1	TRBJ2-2	TGTGCCAGCAAATTTCATAGTATTTTGGGAGGCAATACCGGGGAGCTGTTTTTT	CASKFHSILGGNTGELFF
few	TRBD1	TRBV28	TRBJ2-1	TGTGCCAGCAGTTTTTTTGGGGACAGCCAGCAGTTCTTC	CASSFFGDSQQFF
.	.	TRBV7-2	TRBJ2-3	TGTGCCAGCAGCTTAAGCGGCGCCTACACAGATACGCAGTATTTT	CASSLSGAYTDTQYF
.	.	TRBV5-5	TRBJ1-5	TGTGCCAGCAGCTTGCGCGACGGAGGGTCCTTTAGCAATCAGCCCCAGCATTTT	CASSLRDGGSFSNQPQHF
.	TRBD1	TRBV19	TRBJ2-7	TGTGCCAGTAGCATATCTGGACAGGGCAGGGAGCAGTACTTC	CASSISGQGREQYF
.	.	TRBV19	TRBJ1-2	TGTGCCAGATTAAAGGGGCGGGGGTTTTGGGAGGGCTACACCTTC	CARLKGRGFWEGYTF
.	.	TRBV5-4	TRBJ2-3	TGTGCCAGCAGCTCTCACAGACGACCTTCTAGCACAGATACGCAGTATTTT	CASSSHRRPSSTDTQYF
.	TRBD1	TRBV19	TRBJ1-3	TGTGCCAGTAGAGGTGACAGGGTTCTTTCTGGAAACACCATATATTTT	CASRGDRVLSGNTIYF
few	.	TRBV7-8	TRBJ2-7	TGTGCCAGCAGCCACTACAGGGTATTCCCCTACGAGCAGTACTTC	CASSHYRVFPYEQYF
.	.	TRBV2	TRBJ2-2	TGTGCCAGACAGGACAGAATCAGCCGGGAGCTGTTTTTT	CARQDRISRELFF
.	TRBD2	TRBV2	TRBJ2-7	TGTGCCAGCAGTCGACTAGCCGAGTACGAGCAGTACTTC	CASSRLAEYEQYF
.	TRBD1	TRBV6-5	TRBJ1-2	TGTGCCAGCAGTTACAGGGGGACAGGGGGCGGCTACACCTTC	CASSYRGTGGGYTF
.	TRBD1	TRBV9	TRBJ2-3	TGTGCCAGCAGCGACTGGACAGGTCCTATGGGCACAGATACGCAGTATTTT	CASSDWTGPMGTDTQYF
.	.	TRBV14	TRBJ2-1	TGTGCCAGCAGCCAACTGAACGGTCTCTCCTACAATGAGCAGTTCTTC	CASSQLNGLSYNEQFF
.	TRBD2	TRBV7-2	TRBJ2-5	TGTGCCAGCAGCCCTAGGGGGGATTCCGGGACTAGCAGAGAGACCCAGTACTTC	CASSPRGDSGTSRETQYF
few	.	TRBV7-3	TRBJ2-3	TGTGCCAGCAGCTTAACATTGTGGGCCGATACGCAGTATTTT	CASSLTLWADTQYF
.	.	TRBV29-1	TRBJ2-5	TGCAGCGTTCTGGGCAGTCAGGAGACCCAGTACTTC	CSVLGSQETQYF
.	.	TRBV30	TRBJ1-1	TGTGCCTGGAGACACGAGACAGGAAACACTGAAGCTTTCTTT	CAWRHETGNTEAFF
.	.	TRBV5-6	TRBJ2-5	TGTGCCAGCAGCTTGGGGGGGCCAGAGACCCAGTACTTC	CASSLGGPETQYF
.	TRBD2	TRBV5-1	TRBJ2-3	TGCGCCAGCAGAGTCTCAAGCGGGGTAGGAGATACGCAGTATTTT	CASRVSSGVGDTQYF
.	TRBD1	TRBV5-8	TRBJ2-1	TGTGCCAGCAGCTTGGGACAGGGGGTTTACAATGAGCAGTTCTTC	CASSLGQGVYNEQFF
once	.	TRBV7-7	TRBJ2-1	TGTGCTAGCAGCTTAGCGCTCGGGGACAATGAGCAGTTCTTC	CASSLALGDNEQFF
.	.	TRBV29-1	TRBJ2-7	TGCAGCGTTGGGTCAGGGAACGAGCAGTACTTC	CSVGSGNEQYF